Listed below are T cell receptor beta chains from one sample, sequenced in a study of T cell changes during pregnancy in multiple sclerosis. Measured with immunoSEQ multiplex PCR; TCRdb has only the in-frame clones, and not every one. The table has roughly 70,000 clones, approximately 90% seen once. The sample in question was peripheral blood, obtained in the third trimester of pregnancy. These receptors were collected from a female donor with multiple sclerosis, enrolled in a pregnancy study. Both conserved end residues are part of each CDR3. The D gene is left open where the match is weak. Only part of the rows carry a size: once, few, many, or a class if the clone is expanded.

CDR3 protein: CASSQTPDRGDQPQHF
CDR3 DNA: TGCGCCAGCAGCCAAACCCCCGACAGGGGAGATCAGCCCCAGCATTTT
clone size: once
J gene: TRBJ1-5
D gene: TRBD1
V gene: TRBV4-1

CDR3 protein: CASSAWEYVVDTQYF
CDR3 DNA: TGTGCCAGCAGCGCCTGGGAGTACGTCGTGGATACGCAGTATTTT
clone size: once
J gene: TRBJ2-3
D gene: -
V gene: TRBV5-8

CDR3 protein: CASSEGFGASEPEAFF
CDR3 DNA: TGTGCCAGCAGTGAAGGATTTGGGGCCTCCGAACCTGAAGCTTTCTTT
clone size: -
J gene: TRBJ1-1
D gene: -
V gene: TRBV2

CDR3 protein: CASSSIGGRGGEQFF
CDR3 DNA: TGTGCCAGCTCAAGTATCGGCGGGAGGGGGGGTGAGCAGTTCTTC
clone size: -
J gene: TRBJ2-1
D gene: TRBD2
V gene: TRBV2

CDR3 protein: CASSPRQGKYSPLHF
CDR3 DNA: TGTGCCAGCAGCCCTAGACAGGGAAAATATTCACCCCTCCACTTT
clone size: -
J gene: TRBJ1-6
D gene: TRBD1
V gene: TRBV7-2

CDR3 protein: CASSEHLVAGTEQFF
CDR3 DNA: TGTGCCAGCAGCGAACACCTGGTCGCGGGAACCGAGCAGTTCTTC
clone size: -
J gene: TRBJ2-1
D gene: -
V gene: TRBV7-8

CDR3 protein: CASTPTGGNQPQHF
CDR3 DNA: TGTGCCAGTACCCCGACAGGGGGGAATCAGCCCCAGCATTTT
clone size: once
J gene: TRBJ1-5
D gene: TRBD1
V gene: TRBV19

CDR3 protein: CASRRPRCTRGNTIYF
CDR3 DNA: TGCGCCAGCAGACGTCCGAGGTGTACCCGTGGAAACACCATATATTTT
clone size: -
J gene: TRBJ1-3
D gene: -
V gene: TRBV23-1

CDR3 protein: CASSDRGEVQPQHF
CDR3 DNA: TGTGCCAGCAGTGATCGGGGTGAGGTTCAGCCCCAGCATTTT
clone size: few
J gene: TRBJ1-5
D gene: -
V gene: TRBV25-1

CDR3 protein: CASSPGGIAYNEQFF
CDR3 DNA: TGTGCCAGCAGTCCCGGGGGGATCGCCTACAATGAGCAGTTCTTC
clone size: -
J gene: TRBJ2-1
D gene: TRBD2
V gene: TRBV11-3

CDR3 protein: CASSARQSVYGYTF
CDR3 DNA: TGTGCCAGCAGCGCCCGACAGTCCGTCTATGGCTACACCTTC
clone size: -
J gene: TRBJ1-2
D gene: -
V gene: TRBV5-6

CDR3 protein: CASWGRGNTGELFF
CDR3 DNA: TGTGCCAGTTGGGGCAGGGGGAACACCGGGGAGCTGTTTTTT
clone size: -
J gene: TRBJ2-2
D gene: -
V gene: TRBV19

CDR3 protein: CASSSDSWNTEAFF
CDR3 DNA: TGTGCCAGCAGCTCGGACAGTTGGAACACTGAAGCTTTCTTT
clone size: -
J gene: TRBJ1-1
D gene: -
V gene: TRBV7-9

CDR3 protein: CASSGWGGSTDTQYF
CDR3 DNA: TGTGCCAGCAGCGGCTGGGGGGGAAGCACAGATACGCAGTATTTT
clone size: -
J gene: TRBJ2-3
D gene: TRBD2
V gene: TRBV9

CDR3 protein: CASTRLASYNEQFF
CDR3 DNA: TGTGCCAGCACTAGACTAGCCTCGTACAATGAGCAGTTCTTC
clone size: -
J gene: TRBJ2-1
D gene: TRBD2
V gene: TRBV2

CDR3 protein: CASSSRQGGEKLFF
CDR3 DNA: TGTGCCAGCAGCTCGCGACAGGGAGGCGAAAAACTGTTTTTT
clone size: -
J gene: TRBJ1-4
D gene: TRBD1
V gene: TRBV4-2

CDR3 protein: CASSLAGQGAFGYTF
CDR3 DNA: TGTGCCAGCAGCTTGGCGGGACAGGGGGCCTTTGGCTACACCTTC
clone size: -
J gene: TRBJ1-2
D gene: TRBD1
V gene: TRBV5-6

CDR3 protein: CASSYSRVEGRNIQYF
CDR3 DNA: TGTGCCAGCAGTTACTCGAGGGTGGAGGGTCGGAACATTCAGTACTTC
clone size: -
J gene: TRBJ2-4
D gene: -
V gene: TRBV6-5

CDR3 protein: CAWSSWTTQETQYF
CDR3 DNA: TGTGCCTGGAGTTCTTGGACAACCCAAGAGACCCAGTACTTC
clone size: -
J gene: TRBJ2-5
D gene: -
V gene: TRBV30

CDR3 protein: CASSYSRAGGFFEAFF
CDR3 DNA: TGTGCCAGCAGTTACTCGAGAGCAGGGGGATTCTTCGAAGCTTTCTTT
clone size: -
J gene: TRBJ1-1
D gene: TRBD1
V gene: TRBV6-5